This TCR beta chain was found in a study of control samples from healthy donors and cancer patients. This clone was counted ten times or more. Generated by immunoSEQ multiplex PCR, the TCRdb table keeps only in-frame clones and is missing some. The sample lists about 130,000 clones; approximately 90% were seen once. V was shortened by 2 bases and J by 5 bases, with 9 bases between the two germline ends. Germline CDR1 and CDR2: SNHLY and FYNNEI. The CDR3 contains 14 residues. The sequenced material came from blood. This sequence joins TRBV2 and TRBJ2-2; no clear D. The sequence derives from a man aged 50 to 59 in good health. The CDR3 loop is CASSETTRTGELFF. As DNA, the CDR3 is TGTGCCAGCAGTGAAACTACGCGGACCGGGGAGCTGTTTTTT.